These T cell receptor beta chains were read from a single sample in a study of T cells in Graves' hyperthyroidism and ophthalmopathy. Each CDR3 protein gets one entry after TCRdb re-called the multiplex PCR reads with MiXCR. Here the sample spans about 250,000 distinct CDR3 sequences, over 20% being singletons. Sequencing input: blood. The receptors were gathered from a middle-aged woman with Graves' ophthalmopathy. Each CDR3 is given with its conserved first and last residue. Fields, in order: CDR3 protein, CDR3 DNA, D gene, clone size, V gene, J gene. The D gene is left open where the match is weak. Size values are once, few and many counts, or a class for expanded clones, and some rows have none.

CASSMTSSSYEQYF,TGTGCCAGCAGTATGACCTCCAGCTCCTACGAGCAGTACTTC,NA,NA,TRBV9,TRBJ2-7
CASTLDPRATDSYGYTF,TGTGCCAGCACTCTTGACCCTAGGGCGACCGACTCCTATGGCTACACCTTC,NA,many,TRBV28,TRBJ1-2
CASSPGLAGRTHYEQYF,TGCGCCAGCAGCCCGGGACTAGCGGGACGAACCCATTACGAGCAGTACTTC,TRBD2,many,TRBV5-1,TRBJ2-7
CASSPGRGDLGANVLTF,TGTGCCAGCAGTCCCGGTAGGGGAGACCTTGGGGCCAACGTCCTGACTTTC,NA,many,TRBV12-3/TRBV12-4,TRBJ2-6
CALLAGGNEQYF,TGTGCACTACTAGCGGGAGGAAACGAGCAGTACTTC,TRBD2,many,TRBV30,TRBJ2-7
CASSLGRRETQYF,TGTGCCAGCAGTTTAGGCCGGCGGGAGACCCAGTACTTC,NA,many,TRBV12-3/TRBV12-4,TRBJ2-5
CASSIEGMNTEAFF,TGTGCCAGTAGTATAGAGGGGATGAATACTGAAGCTTTCTTT,NA,many,TRBV19,TRBJ1-1
CSAYDGYTF,TGCAGTGCTTACGATGGCTACACCTTC,NA,many,TRBV20-1,TRBJ1-2
CASSNPGQGYGYTF,TGTGCCAGCAGTAACCCGGGACAGGGCTATGGCTACACCTTC,TRBD1,NA,TRBV6-5,TRBJ1-2
CASSLGTGDTGELFF,TGCGCCAGCAGCTTAGGGACAGGGGACACCGGGGAGCTGTTTTTT,TRBD1,many,TRBV5-1,TRBJ2-2
CASSPPGRAKAFF,TGTGCCAGCAGTCCTCCGGGACGTGCGAAAGCTTTCTTT,NA,NA,TRBV6-1,TRBJ1-1
CAWSVGSPAEQYF,TGTGCCTGGAGTGTAGGGAGCCCAGCCGAGCAGTACTTC,NA,many,TRBV30,TRBJ2-7
CASSFGQGSGYTF,TGTGCCAGCAGCTTCGGACAGGGAAGTGGCTACACCTTC,TRBD1,many,TRBV12-3/TRBV12-4,TRBJ1-2
CASSLTVLTGAGNTIYF,TGTGCCAGCAGTTTAACAGTGTTAACGGGGGCTGGAAACACCATATATTTT,NA,many,TRBV28,TRBJ1-3
CASKVGGLSYNSPLHF,TGTGCCAGCAAAGTGGGGGGACTCAGCTATAATTCACCCCTCCACTTT,NA,many,TRBV6-1,TRBJ1-6
CASSRTGSYGYTF,TGTGCCAGCAGTAGGACAGGGAGCTATGGCTACACCTTC,TRBD1,many,TRBV12-3/TRBV12-4,TRBJ1-2
CASTHKVNTEAFF,TGTGCCAGCACCCACAAGGTGAACACTGAAGCTTTCTTT,NA,many,TRBV6-5,TRBJ1-1
CASSIRRNTGELFF,TGTGCCAGTAGTATTAGACGGAACACCGGGGAGCTGTTTTTT,NA,NA,TRBV19,TRBJ2-2
CSVAAGERTEAFF,TGCAGCGTGGCTGCAGGGGAACGAACTGAAGCTTTCTTT,NA,once,TRBV29-1,TRBJ1-1
CASSRGQGARAFF,TGTGCCAGCAGCCGAGGACAGGGGGCGAGAGCTTTCTTT,TRBD1,NA,TRBV6-2/TRBV6-3,TRBJ1-1
CASSLGFPGVSNQPQHF,TGTGCCAGCAGTTTAGGGTTCCCAGGGGTTAGTAATCAGCCCCAGCATTTT,NA,many,TRBV12-3/TRBV12-4,TRBJ1-5
CASRRVGEAFF,TGTGCCAGCCGCCGGGTTGGGGAAGCTTTCTTT,NA,many,TRBV6-1,TRBJ1-1
CASSLNGGYGYTF,TGTGCCAGCAGCTTAAACGGCGGCTATGGCTACACCTTC,NA,many,TRBV11-2,TRBJ1-2
CSATGQGAQEQYF,TGCAGCGCGACTGGACAGGGGGCACAAGAGCAGTACTTC,TRBD1,many,TRBV29-1,TRBJ2-7
CASSEAVNGYTF,TGTGCCAGCAGTGAAGCGGTAAATGGCTACACCTTC,NA,few,TRBV6-1,TRBJ1-2
CAWSVLGQGVEQYF,TGTGCCTGGAGTGTACTCGGACAGGGGGTCGAGCAGTACTTC,TRBD1,NA,TRBV30,TRBJ2-7
CASSVGLYEQYF,TGTGCCAGCAGCGTTGGACTATACGAGCAGTACTTC,NA,many,TRBV2,TRBJ2-7
CASSLQQYTEAFF,TGCGCCAGCAGCTTGCAACAGTACACTGAAGCTTTCTTT,NA,NA,TRBV5-1,TRBJ1-1
CASSEPMDRGSQPQHF,TGTGCCAGCAGTGAACCTATGGACAGGGGAAGTCAGCCCCAGCATTTT,TRBD1,many,TRBV6-1,TRBJ1-5
CASSLGRGRNGYTF,TGTGCCAGCAGTTTAGGCAGGGGGCGCAATGGCTACACCTTC,TRBD1,few,TRBV12-3/TRBV12-4,TRBJ1-2
CASSYQGRNQPQHF,TGTGCCAGCAGTTACCAGGGCCGGAATCAGCCCCAGCATTTT,NA,NA,TRBV6-2/TRBV6-3,TRBJ1-5
CASSDSQGHYGYTF,TGTGCCAGCAGTGACTCGCAGGGACACTATGGCTACACCTTC,NA,few,TRBV6-4,TRBJ1-2
CASSQEGQGRANTGELFF,TGCGCCAGCAGCCAAGAGGGACAGGGAAGAGCGAACACCGGGGAGCTGTTTTTT,TRBD1,few,TRBV4-1,TRBJ2-2
CASSKAQASTDTQYF,TGCGCCAGCAGCAAGGCCCAGGCCAGCACAGATACGCAGTATTTT,NA,many,TRBV5-1,TRBJ2-3
CASTQGTGWDGYTF,TGTGCCAGCACCCAAGGGACAGGTTGGGATGGCTACACCTTC,TRBD1,many,TRBV12-3/TRBV12-4,TRBJ1-2
CASKTGHDYGYTF,TGTGCCAGCAAGACAGGCCACGACTATGGCTACACCTTC,NA,few,TRBV12-3/TRBV12-4,TRBJ1-2
CASSLEVTGSYGYTF,TGTGCCAGCAGCTTAGAAGTTACAGGGAGTTATGGCTACACCTTC,NA,many,TRBV7-8,TRBJ1-2
CASRHTRTNQAFF,TGTGCCAGCAGACACACCCGGACAAATCAAGCTTTCTTT,NA,NA,TRBV12-3/TRBV12-4,TRBJ1-1
CASSLGAGGASGTEAFF,TGTGCCAGCAGCTTAGGAGCAGGGGGCGCGTCGGGCACTGAAGCTTTCTTT,TRBD1,NA,TRBV11-2,TRBJ1-1
CASSEMGRTMGTEAFF,TGTGCCAGCAGTGAAATGGGCAGAACAATGGGGACTGAAGCTTTCTTT,NA,many,TRBV6-1,TRBJ1-1